A selection of T cell receptor beta chains follows, all from one sample in a study of blood T cell repertoires in COVID-19. Clones were sequenced by immunoSEQ multiplex PCR, and TCRdb holds only the in-frame ones, with some missing. In the table there are about 220,000 clones, roughly 84% of which are singletons. The sample taken for sequencing was peripheral blood. Receptors originate from a young woman who had recovered from COVID-19. The CDR3 runs from the conserved cysteine through the conserved F or W. Size is omitted from some rows. Given values are once, few, many or a class for expanded clones.

cdr3_aa clone_size j_call cdr3_length v_call
CASSHGTAGDTQYF - TRBJ2-3 14 TRBV10-1
CAWSMGPPNEKLFF - TRBJ1-4 14 TRBV30
CSASVVINSGELFF few TRBJ2-2 14 TRBV20-1
CASSEEGELIYEQYF - TRBJ2-7 15 TRBV6-1
CASSPRPGRDLDNEQFF once TRBJ2-1 17 TRBV3-1/TRBV3-2
CAWSVPPGVQGLAKNIQYF - TRBJ2-4 19 TRBV30
CASSMGQSNEKLFF - TRBJ1-4 14 TRBV19
CASRTGAKKPQHF - TRBJ1-5 13 TRBV2
CASSQERGRGYYEQYF - TRBJ2-7 16 TRBV14
CASSEAPNGRAATF - TRBJ1-2 14 TRBV6-1
CASSSRNYGYTF few TRBJ1-2 12 TRBV7-9
CASRGDSVSYEQYF - TRBJ2-7 14 TRBV28
CASSHVPGQGYNEQFF - TRBJ2-1 16 TRBV14
CASSLTRGGSYEQYF - TRBJ2-7 15 TRBV7-3
CASSPRLAGGETQYF once TRBJ2-5 15 TRBV18
CASSQEMGGSTDTQYF - TRBJ2-3 16 TRBV3-1/TRBV3-2
CASSEGRLGSAEAFF - TRBJ1-1 15 TRBV6-1
CASSFGLGRQGGGYTF - TRBJ1-2 16 TRBV27
CSVEDLTPQRQYF few TRBJ2-7 13 TRBV29-1
CAITVRGNYGYTF once TRBJ1-2 13 TRBV2
CASSAERNWKNEQFF few TRBJ2-1 15 TRBV5-6
CASSFSGVTEAFF - TRBJ1-1 13 TRBV6-6
CASSFAASGGSYEQYF - TRBJ2-7 16 TRBV27
CASGVQGQETQYF - TRBJ2-5 13 TRBV5-1
CASSLRVQETQYF - TRBJ2-5 13 TRBV12-3/TRBV12-4
CASYQRTSYNEQFF - TRBJ2-1 14 TRBV5-1
CASSTRLAGRTDTQYF - TRBJ2-3 16 TRBV9
CASSTGAYEQYF once TRBJ2-7 12 TRBV2
CAISDSYNEQFF - TRBJ2-1 12 TRBV10-3
CASSSTGTGRLGAEAFF - TRBJ1-1 17 TRBV27
CATSRGPTDEQFF - TRBJ2-1 13 TRBV15
CASSLLDREGTEAFF - TRBJ1-1 15 TRBV28
CANPSGRGGEGETQYF - TRBJ2-5 16 TRBV5-1
CASSHGTAIHPLHF - TRBJ1-6 14 TRBV27
CAWRVGLDQPQHF few TRBJ1-5 13 TRBV30
CASSLFQANEKLFF - TRBJ1-4 14 TRBV28
CASSLGSGREETQYF - TRBJ2-5 15 TRBV28
CASSPGQGGETQYF - TRBJ2-5 14 TRBV5-1
CASSLTTGLEKLFF - TRBJ1-4 14 TRBV7-9
CASSLMAGQETQYF - TRBJ2-5 14 TRBV27
CATSDRQGNTEAFF - TRBJ1-1 14 TRBV24-1
CASSEWTSAGELFF - TRBJ2-2 14 TRBV25-1
CASSLDRGTEAFF - TRBJ1-1 13 TRBV13
CASSGGQEEGYTF - TRBJ1-2 13 TRBV2
CASSLGGSLGSGELFF - TRBJ2-2 16 TRBV5-1
CASSIDPSWSGAYNEQFF - TRBJ2-1 18 TRBV19
CASSQDGTGNQPQHF few TRBJ1-5 15 TRBV3-1/TRBV3-2
CASSLIAGGATDTQYF - TRBJ2-3 16 TRBV7-3
CASSTGGNQPQHF - TRBJ1-5 13 TRBV2
CASSFSSASGWNTGELFF - TRBJ2-2 18 TRBV5-4
CAWSEQEKNSYNEQFF - TRBJ2-1 16 TRBV30
CASSETSGTQYF - TRBJ2-3 12 TRBV10-2
CASTSGSGVTDTQYF - TRBJ2-3 15 TRBV19
CASSLTQVPGELFF - TRBJ2-2 14 TRBV11-2